The sequence of this T cell receptor (beta chain) was determined in a study of blood T cell repertoires in COVID-19. Libraries were prepared by immunoSEQ multiplex PCR; TCRdb keeps only in-frame clonotypes and omits some of them. The data contain under 50,000 clones, around 79% of them seen just once; the ten biggest clones take up roughly a fifth. This clone was seen a single time. Specimen: peripheral blood. The sequence came from a human donor with active or convalescent COVID-19. The donor label of this sample is uncertain.

DNA for the CDR3: TGTGCCAGCAGCGACCCGGGTGCCCACGAGCAGTACTTC. Translating gives CASSDPGAHEQYF. The rearrangement uses TRBV9 and TRBJ2-7; D not resolved. The germline V and J ends were trimmed by 3 bases and 5 bases, with 12 bases remaining between them. Germline values: CDR1 SGDLS, CDR2 YYNGEE. The CDR3 extends over 13 amino acids.